This T cell receptor (beta chain) emerged from a study of beta chain features in type 1 diabetes. The V gene's germline CDR1 is MDHEN and CDR2 SYDVKM. There are 15 residues in the CDR3. V lost 1 base to trimming and J lost 6 bases, with 14 bases between them. Every bit of the isolated RNA underwent reverse transcription, so sequencing read expressed TCRB transcripts. Sequenced by immunoSEQ multiplex PCR; TCRdb stores in-frame clones only, minus some. The data contain over 100,000 clones, 16% of them singletons. This clone was counted a few times. Its antigen is unidentified. General study points: Moderate but significant shortening of TCRB CDR3s was recorded in all four CD4+ subsets from Type 1 diabetes patients.

Material: central memory CD4+ T cells from blood. The source is a man aged 25 to 40 with type 1 diabetes. The V and J genes are TRBV28 and TRBJ2-3; possibly TRBD1 or TRBD2 for D (6 bases each). This chain's CDR3 is CASSLSKGGTDTQYF. CDR3 in DNA: TGTGCCAGCAGTTTATCTAAAGGGGGGACCGATACGCAGTATTTT.